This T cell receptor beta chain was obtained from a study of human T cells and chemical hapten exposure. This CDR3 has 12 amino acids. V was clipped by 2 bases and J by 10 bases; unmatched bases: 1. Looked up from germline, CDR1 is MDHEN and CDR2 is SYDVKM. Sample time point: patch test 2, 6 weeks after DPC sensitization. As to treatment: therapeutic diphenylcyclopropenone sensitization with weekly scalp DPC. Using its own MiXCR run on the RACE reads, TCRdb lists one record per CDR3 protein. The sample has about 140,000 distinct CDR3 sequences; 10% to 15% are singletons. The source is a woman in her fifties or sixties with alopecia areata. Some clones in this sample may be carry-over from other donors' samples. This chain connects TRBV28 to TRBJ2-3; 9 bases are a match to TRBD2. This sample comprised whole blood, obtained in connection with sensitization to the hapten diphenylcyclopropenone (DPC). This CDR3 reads CASSLTSGSQYF. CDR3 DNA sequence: TGTGCCAGCAGTTTAACTAGCGGGTCGCAGTATTTT.